The entry that follows covers one T cell receptor (beta chain) sequence. Its target is unknown. Germline CDR1 reads MNHNS; CDR2 reads SASEGT. The CDR3 sequence is 15 residues long. The V end was cut by 1 base, the J end by 5 bases, with 14 bases between. This sample was included in a study of somatic mutations in cytotoxic T cells in rheumatoid arthritis. Across the whole study: Patient blood (under 33 ml EDTA) was drawn right after diagnosis, before any treatment.

Study conclusions and caveats: Unlike healthy controls, rheumatoid arthritis patients had CD8+ clonality that increased with age.

Sequencing used immunoSEQ multiplex PCR; TCRdb keeps in-frame clones, though not all of them. Of about 16,000 clones detected, roughly 86% appear once; the ten largest clones hold around 15%. The receptor was isolated from a woman between 45 and 65 years old with rheumatoid arthritis. The rearrangement links TRBV6-1 to TRBJ2-5; D is possibly TRBD2 (5 bases). Sequencing was done on a sample of CD8+ T cells sorted from blood. The CDR3 protein is CASSEGRGLGETQYF. DNA for the CDR3: TGTGCCAGCAGTGAAGGACGCGGGTTAGGGGAGACCCAGTACTTC.